This T cell receptor (beta chain) derives from a study of blood T cells in healthy people across ages. Study-level findings and limits: Roughly linear age-related decline in beta diversity appeared, significant by age 40.

Per germline, CDR1 MNHNS and CDR2 SASEGT. The length of the CDR3 is 16 residues. V trimming: 1 base; J trimming: 5 bases; junction bases outside the gene matches: 9. Points on this clonotype: Its antigen is as yet unknown.

A sample-barcoded 5' primer and a J-beta primer mix were used in a second PCR of about 6 to 11 cycles. Each TCR beta cDNA got a 12-nucleotide random molecular identifier. One entry per CDR3 protein results from TCRdb running MiXCR on the 5' RACE reads. Among approximately 1.5 million distinct CDR3 sequences listed, around 36% were seen once. This receptor was obtained from a woman in her twenties or thirties in good health. The V and J genes are TRBV6-1 and TRBJ2-5; 8 nucleotides agree with TRBD1. Sequencing was performed on blood. The CDR3: CASSEGGTGVAETQYF. The CDR3 DNA sequence: TGTGCCAGCAGTGAAGGGGGGACAGGTGTTGCCGAGACCCAGTACTTC.